A single sample is the source of the 5 T cell receptor beta chains below, sequenced in a study of T-cell reconstitution after alpha-beta-depleted transplantation in children. Unique molecular identifiers featured in how the TCRbeta library was prepared. TCRdb re-analysed the PCR reads in MiXCR, keeping a single row per CDR3 protein. The top ten clones hold 25% to 30% of a sample with hundreds of thousands of distinct CDR3 sequences, around 15% of them seen once. The material was PBMCs, mostly from graft donor cells, obtained 360 days after TCRalphabeta/CD19-depleted stem cell transplant. The receptors originated from a boy under three years old who had a stem cell transplant for Wiskott-Aldrich syndrome, so the T cells may come from the graft donor.

In this sample, this clonotype turned up many times. The chain carries TRBV20-1 and TRBJ2-7; D uncertain. The germline CDR1 and CDR2 sequences are DFQATT and SNEGSKA (reference sequence). The germline V and J ends were trimmed by 6 bases and 2 bases, with 14 bases remaining between them. This CDR3 is 13 amino acids long. The CDR3 region has the DNA TGCAGTGCCCGAACACCGAATCCCTACGAGCAGTACTTC. As protein: CSARTPNPYEQYF.

This rearrangement joins TRBV12-3 or TRBV12-4 to TRBJ2-3, with D perhaps matching TRBD1 or TRBD2 (5 bases each). The CDR3 covers 13 residues. V was cut by 6 bases and J by 7 bases, with 14 bases left in between. CDR3 sequence: CASRGSWGHTQYF. CDR3 in DNA: TGTGCCAGCAGAGGGAGTTGGGGCCATACGCAGTATTTT.

Ten or more counts support this clonotype. V is TRBV2 and J is TRBJ2-3; the D gene is possibly TRBD2 (6 bases). V was shortened by 3 bases and J by 2 bases, with 15 bases between the two germline ends. Germline V CDR1 and CDR2: SNHLY, FYNNEI. The CDR3 sequence is 16 residues long. The CDR3: CASSERDSRFTDTQYF. DNA for the CDR3: TGTGCCAGCAGTGAGAGGGACTCCCGTTTCACAGATACGCAGTATTTT.

This clonotype came up a few times. This rearrangement joins TRBV10-2 to TRBJ2-5, with TRBD1 identical over 9 bases. There are 15 residues in the CDR3. The V and J ends lost 2 bases and 5 bases, in that order; junction bases with no gene match: 6. CDR1 is WSHSY and CDR2 is SAAADI in the germline V gene. CDR3 sequence: CASSEPTGGLETQYF. For the CDR3, the DNA is TGCGCCAGCAGTGAGCCCACAGGGGGCCTTGAGACCCAGTACTTC.

This clonotype has a handful of counts. V gene TRBV4-1 combines with J gene TRBJ1-6; tentative D call: TRBD1 (6 bases). The CDR3 has 14 residues. With 6 bases removed from V and 7 bases from J, the gap between germline ends came to 13 bases. Germline assignment: CDR1 MGHRA and CDR2 YSYEKL. This chain's CDR3 is CASRRGAGNSPLHF. The DNA for the CDR3 is TGCGCCAGCAGGCGGGGGGCAGGGAATTCACCCCTCCACTTT.